The source of this T cell receptor (beta chain) is a study of Graves' ophthalmopathy and Graves' hyperthyroidism. Findings and caveats of the study: In blood, most expanded thyroid clonotypes above 0.001 frequency were also detected.

Looked up from germline, CDR1 is MNHNS and CDR2 is SASEGT. The CDR3 spans 16 residues. Trimming removed 6 bases at V and 4 bases at J, with 21 bases between. There are many counts of this clonotype. What it binds is unknown. Amplification targeted the TCR beta CDR3 regions, with RNA transcripts as the source material. HTBI-primed first-round RT-PCR preceded second-round multiplex PCR. TCRdb recomputed calls from the multiplex PCR reads with MiXCR, one row per CDR3 protein. The sample lists roughly 610,000 distinct CDR3 sequences, approximately 21% occurring once. The source of this sequence is a woman aged 18-35 years with stable Graves' hyperthyroidism. Some clones in this sample may be carry-over from other donors' samples. The chain employs TRBV6-1 and TRBJ1-1; D unresolved. The specimen sequenced was peripheral blood. CDR3 DNA: TGTGCCAGCAGGGTGAAGTATGAACCGCTGGGCACTGAAGCTTTCTTT. Translation gives CASRVKYEPLGTEAFF.